Sequencing of this T cell receptor (beta chain) was carried out in a study of blood T cell repertoires in COVID-19. Sequenced by immunoSEQ multiplex PCR; TCRdb stores in-frame clones only, minus some. The table includes about 25,000 clones, around 82% detected once. The CDR3 covers 13 residues. Germline values: CDR1 MNHEY, CDR2 SVGAGI. Trimming at V came to 8 bases and at J to 5 bases, leaving 6 bases not matched to a gene. V usage is TRBV6-5 and J usage is TRBJ1-2; 9 bases line up with TRBD1. The sequence derives from an elderly man with active or convalescent COVID-19. The source material was peripheral blood. DNA of the CDR3: TGTGCCAGCGGACAGGGGCCAAGATATGGCTACACCTTC. Protein: CASGQGPRYGYTF.